The 18 T cell receptor beta chains listed next were all sequenced from one sample in a study of blood T cell repertoires in COVID-19. Repertoires were generated with immunoSEQ multiplex PCR, while TCRdb's copy carries only in-frame clones and drops some. Counted here are about 400,000 clones, approximately 88% occurring once; the ten biggest clones make up around 1.9%. The material sequenced was PBMCs or T cells enriched from blood (not recorded which). The receptors here all came from a middle-aged woman with acute COVID-19.

The J gene is TRBJ1-1, the V gene TRBV5-1, with D tentatively TRBD1 (5 bases). Germline loops: CDR1 SGHRS, CDR2 YFSETQ. The CDR3 has 13 residues. With 5 bases removed from V and 3 bases from J, the gap between germline ends came to 11 bases. CDR3 residues: CASRSRGDTEAFF. CDR3 DNA: TGCGCCAGCAGATCTCGGGGGGACACTGAAGCTTTCTTT.

The chain carries TRBV7-9 and TRBJ2-2; TRBD1 is a possible D gene (5 bases). CDR3 size: 15 residues. CDR1 SEHNR and CDR2 FQNEAQ come from the germline V gene (reference sequence). Trimming shortened V by 5 bases and J by 5 bases, and 15 bases separated the two germline ends. The CDR3 region has the DNA TGTGCCAGCAGCCCCCTGGCAGGGTGGACCGGGGAGCTGTTTTTT. This gives the protein CASSPLAGWTGELFF.

The chain uses TRBV9 and TRBJ1-6, with D perhaps matching TRBD1 (5 bases). Between the trimmed V and J ends, which lost 3 bases and 7 bases, there was a span of 11 bases. There are 14 residues in the CDR3. From germline, CDR1 is SGDLS and CDR2 YYNGEE. The CDR3: CASSAQVRNSPLHF. The CDR3 nucleotides read TGTGCCAGCAGCGCACAGGTTCGGAATTCACCCCTCCACTTT.

The gene calls are TRBV27 and TRBJ1-1, with D unclear. V lost 8 bases and J lost 6, with 19 bases in between. The CDR3 has 14 amino acids. Germline-derived CDR1 and CDR2 are MNHEY and SMNVEV (reference sequence). For the CDR3, the DNA is TGTGCCAGCGTCTCCTTTGGAGGGTCCGCTGAAGCTTTCTTT. This codes for CASVSFGGSAEAFF.

CDR3 DNA: TGTGCCAGCAGAGACCAACCGACAGGGGCCGGGGAGCTGTTTTTT. It codes for CASRDQPTGAGELFF. The chain is built from TRBV2 and TRBJ2-2, with 8 bases that match TRBD1. The CDR3 length is 15 residues. The junction had 9 bases not matched to a gene; V was cut back by 6 bases and J by 6 bases. Germline V gene lookup returns CDR1 SNHLY and CDR2 FYNNEI.

V is TRBV3-1 (or the pseudogene TRBV3-2) and J is TRBJ2-3; no reliable D call. Germline CDR1 LGHDT, CDR2 YNNKEL (reference sequence). Trimming stripped 4 bases from V and 1 base from J, with 9 bases between. The CDR3 is 14 residues long. The CDR3: CASSLARGTDTQYF. CDR3 coding DNA: TGTGCCAGCAGCCTTGCTAGAGGCACAGATACGCAGTATTTT.

V usage is TRBV18 and J usage is TRBJ1-1; no firm D call. The ends were cut back, 4 bases at V and 1 base at J, with 10 bases in the middle. Germline CDR1 reads KGHSH; CDR2 reads LQKENI. The CDR3 sequence is 14 residues long. The CDR3 sequence: CASSREASNTEAFF. The DNA for the CDR3 is TGTGCCAGCTCACGCGAAGCCTCGAACACTGAAGCTTTCTTT.

The CDR3 DNA reads TGTGCCAGCAGCCGGGACAGCAACAATCAGCCCCAGCATTTT. Translating gives CASSRDSNNQPQHF. The rearrangement uses TRBV7-9 and TRBJ1-5; 7 positions agree with TRBD1. Per the germline V gene, CDR1 is SEHNR and CDR2 is FQNEAQ (reference sequence). The CDR3 length is 14 residues. After removal of 5 bases from V and 3 bases from J, the junction contained 4 bases not matched to a gene.

This chain connects TRBV15 to TRBJ1-2; a weak D match, TRBD1 (5 bases). This CDR3 is built from 13 residues. V shed 6 bases and J shed 1 base, with 9 bases lying between them. Germline V gene data show CDR1 as LNHNV and CDR2 as YYDKDF (reference sequence). CDR3 sequence: CATRTELNYGYTF. The CDR3 DNA is TGTGCCACCAGGACAGAGCTTAACTATGGCTACACCTTC. The variable domain in full, with the rest retrieved from reference TRBV15 and TRBJ1-2, is DAMVIQNPRYQVTQFGKPVTLSCSQTLNHNVMYWYQQKSSQAPKLLFHYYDKDFNNEADTPDNFQSRRPNTSFCFLDIRSPGLGDTAMYLCATRTELNYGYTFGSGTRLTVV.

V gene TRBV20-1 combines with J gene TRBJ2-2, with a weak D call TRBD2 (5 bases). Germline CDR1 is DFQATT and CDR2 is SNEGSKA (reference sequence). Trimming cost V 5 bases and J 9 bases, with 10 bases left between them. The CDR3 totals 11 residues. The CDR3 protein is CSACRGRELFF. CDR3 sequence (DNA): TGCAGTGCTTGTCGGGGTCGGGAGCTGTTTTTT.

This chain links TRBV19 with TRBJ1-5; 8 bases fit TRBD1. J lost 2 bases, V lost 10 bases, and 10 bases had no gene match. The CDR3 has 15 amino acids. The germline V gene encodes CDR1 LNHDA and CDR2 SQIVND (reference sequence). The CDR3 DNA reads TGTGCCACCGACAGGGGCCCCGGGGGCAATCAGCCCCAGCATTTT. It specifies CATDRGPGGNQPQHF.

The chain employs TRBV29-1 and TRBJ1-4, with D possibly being TRBD1 (5 bases). CDR3 length: 13 amino acids. Trimming left V 4 bases short and J 6 bases short, with 12 bases between. Germline CDR1 and CDR2: SQVTM and ANQGSEA. The DNA for the CDR3 is TGCAGCGTTGGGGGGGAAGGGTATGAAAAACTGTTTTTT. Translation gives CSVGGEGYEKLFF.

V usage is TRBV19 and J usage is TRBJ2-3; D gene unclear. The germline V gene has CDR1 LNHDA and CDR2 SQIVND (reference sequence). The CDR3 is 15 residues long. V was trimmed by 2 bases and J by 7 bases, leaving 16 bases between them. DNA of the CDR3: TGTGCCAGTAGTATAACTGGAGCTTCCGAACATACGCAGTATTTT. Residues: CASSITGASEHTQYF.

The chain uses TRBV6-5 and TRBJ1-2; 9 nucleotides align to TRBD1. Germline values: CDR1 MNHEY, CDR2 SVGAGI. The CDR3 sequence is 15 residues long. The V segment lost 5 bases and the J segment 2 bases; nucleotides outside the gene matches: 6. In DNA form, the CDR3 reads TGTGCCAGCAGTACTCGACAGGGGGGGAACTATGGCTACACCTTC. Translating it yields CASSTRQGGNYGYTF.

The V and J genes are TRBV12-3 or TRBV12-4 and TRBJ2-1; D not certain. This CDR3 spans 13 amino acids. V lost 5 bases to trimming and J lost 9 bases, with 14 bases between them. The CDR3 bases are TGTGCCAGCAGTGCCCAGGTGGGTGTTGAGCAGTTCTTC. Protein: CASSAQVGVEQFF.

The chain joins TRBV5-1 to TRBJ1-1; 9 nucleotides match TRBD1. Germline V lookup: CDR1 SGHRS, CDR2 YFSETQ. The CDR3 sequence is 14 residues long. The trim removed 3 bases at V and 3 bases at J, leaving 3 bases unmatched. The CDR3 protein is CASSSGTGYTEAFF. The CDR3 nucleotides read TGCGCCAGCAGCTCCGGGACAGGGTACACTGAAGCTTTCTTT. The variable domain in full, completed from reference TRBV5-1 and TRBJ1-1, reads KAGVTQTPRYLIKTRGQQVTLSCSPISGHRSVSWYQQTPGQGLQFLFEYFSETQRNKGNFPGRFSGRQFSNSRSEMNVSTLELGDSALYLCASSSGTGYTEAFFGQGTRLTVV.

The V gene is TRBV20-1, the J gene TRBJ1-6; D gene ambiguous. The CDR3 length is 13 residues. V shed 5 bases and J shed 10 bases, with 15 bases lying between them. CDR1 is DFQATT, CDR2 SNEGSKA, per germline (reference sequence). The CDR3 DNA reads TGCAGTGCTCGTGATCCCTTTCGGTCACCCCTCCACTTT. The encoded protein is CSARDPFRSPLHF.

This clone has just one count. This chain joins TRBV3-1 (or the pseudogene TRBV3-2) and TRBJ1-4; 8 positions agree with TRBD1. From germline, CDR1 is LGHDT and CDR2 YNNKEL (reference sequence). After removal of 1 base from V and 7 bases from J, the junction contained 5 bases not matched to a gene. The CDR3 is made up of 15 amino acids. CDR3 sequence (DNA): TGTGCCAGCAGCCAAGCACAGGGGGGTCTTGAAAAACTGTTTTTT. It codes for CASSQAQGGLEKLFF.